One and the same sample provided the 15 T cell receptor beta chains below, sequenced in a study of CD8+ T cells in alopecia areata. Extraction and reverse transcription of RNA yielded cDNA as the sequencing template. Method: immunoSEQ multiplex PCR; TCRdb's copy keeps in-frame clones and lacks some. The sample was found to contain about 300,000 clones, and every one recurs. A sort of pooled cutaneous lymph node cells used CD4, CD8alpha, NKG2D, NKG2ACE and other stains. The sample comprised CD4+ T cells sorted from a lymph node. Receptors were obtained from a C3H/HeJ mouse with alopecia areata. MHC haplotype of the strain: H2-k.

The table lists this clone with a few counts. The germline and genes are mouse ones. The read ends 4 residues shy of where the CDR3 ends; the end is completed using the germline J gene. The identical CDR3 is also encoded by other nucleotide sequences in the sample. This chain joins TRBV19 and TRBJ2-3, with 7 bases matching TRBD2. This CDR3 comprises 15 residues. V lost 5 bases, J lost 0 bases, and 6 bases stayed unmatched. CDR1 FNHDT and CDR2 SITEND come from the germline V gene (reference sequence). The CDR3 loop reads CASSPLGTSAETLYF. The part of the CDR3 DNA that was read is TGTGCCAGCAGCCCACTGGGGACTAGTGCAGAA.

This clone was seen at least ten times. Gene names and germline refer to mouse. The read comes to an end 4 residues before the CDR3 does, leaving the germline J gene to fill in the end. The chain recombines TRBV14 with TRBJ1-2; a possible D gene is TRBD1 (6 bases). CDR3 length: 14 amino acids. Germline V gives CDR1 SGHDT, CDR2 FRDEAV. The CDR3 here is CASSLTGGAPDYTF. Partial CDR3 DNA: TGTGCCAGCAGTTTGACTGGGGGGGCGCCC. Together with reference TRBV14 and TRBJ1-2, the CDR3 gives the full variable domain: EAGVTQSPRYAVLQEGQAVSFWCDPISGHDTLYWYQQPRDQGPQLLVYFRDEAVIDNSQLPSDRFSAVRPKGTNSTLKIQSAKQGDTATYLCASSLTGGAPDYTFGSGTRLLVI.

This clone was counted only a few times. Gene names and germline refer to mouse. The read is 4 residues too short to cover the CDR3 end, so that end is filled in from the germline J gene. The chain joins TRBV13-1 to TRBJ1-2; TRBD1 might be the D (5 bases). This CDR3 contains 13 residues. Germline loops: CDR1 NSHNY, CDR2 SYGAGN. Incomplete CDR3 DNA: TGTGCCAGCAGTGATACGGCCAGGGCC. As protein: CASSDTARA. The full CDR3 reads CASSDTARADYTF.

Comments on this clone: Gene names are the mouse ones. The read terminates 4 residues ahead of where the CDR3 ends, so the germline J gene completes it. The V call is TRBV1, the J call TRBJ2-3; TRBD2 agrees at 9 bases. Losses at the gene ends were 4 bases for V and 0 bases for J; bases not matched to a gene: 8. This CDR3 contains 17 residues. Germline assignment: CDR1 NSQYPW and CDR2 LRSPGD (reference sequence). CDR3 sequence: CTCSGGGTGSSAETLYF. The CDR3 DNA, read in part, is TGCACCTGCAGTGGGGGCGGGACTGGGTCTAGTGCAGAA.

Points on this clone: Mouse gene names and germline throughout. The read ends 3 residues early relative to the CDR3; the germline J gene fills the gap. The V and J genes are TRBV13-2 and TRBJ1-6, with TRBD1 matching 8 bases. TRBJ1-6 is assigned to the ORF class and has an uncertain function. Losses at the gene ends were 0 bases for V and 7 bases for J; bases not matched to a gene: 0. The length of the CDR3 is 14 residues. Per the germline V gene, CDR1 is NNHNN and CDR2 is SYGAGS (reference sequence). CDR3 loop: CASGDGTGNSPLYF. The DNA read from the CDR3 is TGTGCCAGCGGTGATGGGACAGGGAATTCGCCC.

This clone was seen a handful of times. Gene labels here are mouse ones. The read finishes 4 residues shy of the CDR3 end, and the germline J gene is used to complete it. V usage is TRBV4 and J usage is TRBJ1-1; the D gene is possibly TRBD1 (5 bases). Germline CDR1 is LGHDT and CDR2 is YNNKQL (reference sequence). V lost 4 bases, J lost 1 base, and 7 bases lay in between. This CDR3 comprises 13 residues. The DNA read from the CDR3 is TGTGCCAGCAGCTTTACAGGGAACACA. Protein product: CASSFTGNT. The whole CDR3 protein reads CASSFTGNTEVFF.

With regard to this clone: The genes and germline here are from mouse. The sequenced fragment ends 4 residues before the CDR3 boundary, so the rest is inferred from the germline J gene. The V and J genes are TRBV19 and TRBJ2-3; D is perhaps TRBD1 (6 bases). The CDR3 totals 13 residues. Germline V gene sequence: CDR1 FNHDT, CDR2 SITEND (reference sequence). V shed 5 bases and J shed 3 bases, with 10 bases lying between them. CDR3 DNA (partial): TGTGCCAGCAGGCACAGGGAGGCAGAA. Protein product: CASRHREAE. The entire CDR3 sequence reads CASRHREAETLYF. The complete variable domain, with remaining parts taken from reference TRBV19 and TRBJ2-3, reads GGIITQTPKFLIGQEGQKLTLKCQQNFNHDTMYWYRQDSGKGLRLIYYSITENDLQKGDLSEGYDASREKKSSFSLTVTSAQKNEMAVFLCASRHREAETLYFGSGTRLTVL.

As to this clone: Mouse germline and gene names are used. CDR3 bases read: TGTGCCAGCAGTATACAACTGGGGGGCGGTGCAGAA. Residues: CASSIQLGGGAE. The CDR3, in full, reads CASSIQLGGGAETLYF. The chain is built from TRBV19 and TRBJ2-3; 9 bases are a match to TRBD2. The CDR3 end falls 4 residues outside the read, so it is completed with the germline J gene. The CDR3 loop spans 16 amino acids. Trimming cost V 1 base and J 1 base; bases outside gene matches: 4. The germline V gene encodes CDR1 FNHDT and CDR2 SITEND (reference sequence).

This clone appeared a few times. Mouse gene names apply. The read terminates 4 residues ahead of where the CDR3 ends, so the germline J gene completes it. The chain couples TRBV17 to TRBJ2-1; D not resolved. CDR3 length: 12 amino acids. Germline CDR1 is MNHDT and CDR2 is YYDKIL. The CDR3 DNA, read in part, is TGTGCTAGCAGTAGAGATCTATCT. This encodes CASSRDLS. The whole CDR3 is CASSRDLSEQFF.

Comment on this clone: The genes are named according to mouse. Coverage ceases 4 residues before the CDR3 finishes, and the germline J gene fills in the end. V and J are TRBV13-1 and TRBJ2-3; 7 bases map to TRBD1. V dropped 5 bases and J dropped 0; count of bases not matched to a gene: 6. The CDR3 has 15 residues. Germline CDR1 NSHNY, CDR2 SYGAGN. The part of the CDR3 DNA that was read is TGTGCCAGCAGGGCGGGACAGTATAGTGCAGAA. Translating it yields CASRAGQYSAE. The full CDR3 protein is CASRAGQYSAETLYF.

Points on this clone: Gene names follow the mouse nomenclature. The missing CDR3 end, 4 residues past where the read stops, is filled in from the germline J gene. The chain carries TRBV19 and TRBJ2-2; TRBD2 agrees at 12 bases. CDR3 length equals 15 residues. Germline V gene sequence: CDR1 FNHDT, CDR2 SITEND (reference sequence). Trimming at V came to 4 bases and at J to 6 bases, leaving 4 bases not matched to a gene. The sequenced CDR3 bases are TGTGCCAGCAGTCCGACTGGGGGGGCCGCCGGG. This codes for CASSPTGGAAG. The complete CDR3 reads CASSPTGGAAGQLYF.

In the case of this clone: Here the gene names and germline are mouse. The read terminates 4 residues ahead of where the CDR3 ends, so the germline J gene completes it. The same CDR3 is also encoded by other DNA sequences in this sample. The rearrangement links TRBV5 to TRBJ2-1, with D possibly TRBD2 on 5 matching bases. With 0 bases removed from V and 1 base from J, the gap between germline ends came to 7 bases. Germline V CDR1 and CDR2: LGHNA, YNLKQL (reference sequence). The CDR3 is 15 residues long. The part of the CDR3 DNA that was read is TGTGCCAGCAGCCAAGATGGGGAGAACTATGCT. The encoded protein is CASSQDGENYA. The complete CDR3 protein is CASSQDGENYAEQFF.

This clone has more than one count but fewer than ten. Each gene name is a mouse one. The read terminates 4 residues before the CDR3 end, so the remaining end is supplied by the germline J gene. The V gene is TRBV13-2, the J gene TRBJ2-2; 7 nucleotides align to TRBD2. The CDR3 runs to 16 residues. In germline, CDR1 is NNHNN, CDR2 SYGAGS (reference sequence). J was trimmed by 0 bases and V by 1 base; bases with no gene match: 3. CDR3 sequence: CASGDWWGANTGQLYF. The sequenced CDR3 bases are TGTGCCAGCGGTGATTGGTGGGGGGCAAACACCGGG.

This clone has just a few counts. Gene names and germline match the mouse. The read falls 4 residues short of the CDR3 end, and the missing part is taken from the germline J gene. The chain recombines TRBV12-1 with TRBJ1-2; 7 nucleotides align to TRBD1. Germline values: CDR1 SGHSN, CDR2 HYEKVE. The CDR3 covers 15 residues. Trimming cost V 4 bases and J 0 bases; bases outside gene matches: 7. The CDR3 sequence is CASSFGQVANSDYTF. The part of the CDR3 DNA that was read is TGTGCCAGCTCCTTCGGACAGGTCGCAAACTCC.

In the case of this clone: Germline and genes: mouse. The read falls 4 residues short of the CDR3 end, and the missing part is taken from the germline J gene. The chain has TRBV13-3 and TRBJ2-7; 7 nucleotides line up with TRBD1. The CDR3 runs to 13 residues. Germline V gene lookup returns CDR1 NNHDY and CDR2 SYVADS. CDR3 bases read: TGTGCCAGCAGTCTGGGACAGACATAT. It is translated as CASSLGQTY. The whole CDR3 protein reads CASSLGQTYEQYF.